Listed below are T cell receptor beta chains from one sample, sequenced in a study of T cells in Graves' hyperthyroidism and ophthalmopathy. TCRdb processed the multiplex PCR reads anew with MiXCR; each CDR3 protein has one entry. Among about 400,000 distinct CDR3 sequences listed, around 13% were seen once. The sample comprised blood. All receptors come from a woman younger than 30 with Graves' hyperthyroidism. Each CDR3 is given with its conserved first and last residue. The order of the fields is D gene, V gene, clone size, J gene, CDR3 DNA, CDR3 protein. A D gene is named only where the DNA matches it firmly. Only part of the rows carry a size: once, few, many, or a class if the clone is expanded.

TRBD1	TRBV6-4	-	TRBJ2-2	TGTGCCAGCAAGACAGGGGCGAACACCGGGGAGCTGTTTTTT	CASKTGANTGELFF
-	TRBV9	-	TRBJ2-2	TGTGCCAGCAGCCCTAGCCAGGACATAAACACCGGGGAGCTGTTTTTT	CASSPSQDINTGELFF
TRBD2	TRBV13	many	TRBJ2-1	TGTGCCAGCAGCTTAAATCCTAGCGGGGGTGGTGAGCAGTTCTTC	CASSLNPSGGGEQFF
-	TRBV2	many	TRBJ1-4	TGTGCCAGCAGGTTGGCTGAAAAACTGTTTTTT	CASRLAEKLFF
-	TRBV5-6	few	TRBJ2-7	TGTGCCAGCAGCCCCCAGGACAGTCGCGAGCAGTACTTC	CASSPQDSREQYF
-	TRBV5-4	-	TRBJ1-1	TGTGCCAGCAGATCCAGGATGAACACTGAAGCTTTCTTT	CASRSRMNTEAFF
TRBD1	TRBV29-1	few	TRBJ2-3	TGCAGCGTTGGGGGAGGGGGGACAGGGGCAGATACGCAGTATTTT	CSVGGGGTGADTQYF
TRBD1	TRBV7-7	many	TRBJ2-5	TGTGCTAGCAGCCGAACAGGGGTCCAAGAGACCCAGTACTTC	CASSRTGVQETQYF
TRBD1	TRBV9	-	TRBJ1-2	TGTGCCAGCAGCCCTCTGACAGGGACACATGGCTACACCTTC	CASSPLTGTHGYTF
TRBD1	TRBV10-3	-	TRBJ2-3	TGTGCCATCACCAGGGACAGCCACACAGATACGCAGTATTTT	CAITRDSHTDTQYF
-	TRBV5-1	-	TRBJ1-1	TGCGCCAGCAGCCGGGGGGGGGGGGAGGACACTGAAGCTTTCTTT	CASSRGGGEDTEAFF
-	TRBV19	-	TRBJ2-5	TGTGCCAGTAGTATGGGGGTTACTGAGACCCAGTACTTC	CASSMGVTETQYF
TRBD1	TRBV10-3	many	TRBJ2-7	TGTGCCATCAGTGGCCTGACAGGGGTAGGTGAAAACGAGCAGTACTTC	CAISGLTGVGENEQYF
-	TRBV3-1	many	TRBJ1-2	TGTGCCAGCAGCCAAGAAGGCCGGGGGGCGGATGGCTACACCTTC	CASSQEGRGADGYTF
-	TRBV24-1	-	TRBJ2-7	TGTGCCATCCGGACAAGGGTTGGTTACGAGCAGTACTTC	CAIRTRVGYEQYF
-	TRBV14	-	TRBJ2-3	TGTGCCAGCAGCCCGATCGAACGTATCCCGCAGTATTTT	CASSPIERIPQYF
-	TRBV28	many	TRBJ1-5	TGTGCCAGCAGTTTAGTCCTGGTTCAGCCCCAGCATTTT	CASSLVLVQPQHF
-	TRBV28	many	TRBJ2-5	TGTGCCAGCAGTTTTAATGGCGTGGGGTTGGAGACCCAGTACTTC	CASSFNGVGLETQYF